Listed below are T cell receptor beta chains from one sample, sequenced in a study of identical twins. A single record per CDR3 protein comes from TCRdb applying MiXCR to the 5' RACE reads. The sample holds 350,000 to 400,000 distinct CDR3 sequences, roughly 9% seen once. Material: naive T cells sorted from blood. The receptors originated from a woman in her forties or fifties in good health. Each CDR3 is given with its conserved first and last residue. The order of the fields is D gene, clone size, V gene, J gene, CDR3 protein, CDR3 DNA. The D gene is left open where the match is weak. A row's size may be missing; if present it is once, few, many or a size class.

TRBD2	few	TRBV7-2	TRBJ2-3	CASSLGWTSGDTQYF	TGTGCCAGCAGCTTGGGGTGGACTAGCGGAGATACGCAGTATTTT
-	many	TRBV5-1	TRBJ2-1	CASSLRSNNEQFF	TGCGCCAGCAGCTTGCGGTCCAACAATGAGCAGTTCTTC
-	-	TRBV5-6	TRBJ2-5	CASSFVGTQETQYF	TGTGCCAGCAGCTTTGTGGGAACCCAAGAGACCCAGTACTTC
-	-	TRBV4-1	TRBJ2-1	CASSQELGFLGKFF	TGCGCCAGCAGCCAAGAACTAGGGTTTCTGGGGAAATTCTTC
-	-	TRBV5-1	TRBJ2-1	CASSREPELNEQFF	TGCGCCAGCAGCCGAGAGCCGGAGCTCAATGAGCAGTTCTTC
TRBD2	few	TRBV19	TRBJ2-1	CASSIASGLALNEQFF	TGTGCCAGTAGTATAGCGTCGGGACTAGCGCTAAATGAGCAGTTCTTC
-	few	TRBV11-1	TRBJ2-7	CASSLVLLGDEQYF	TGTGCCAGCAGCTTAGTGCTACTGGGCGACGAGCAGTACTTC
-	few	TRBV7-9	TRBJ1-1	CASSLSMGQGTEAFF	TGTGCCAGCAGCTTATCGATGGGGCAGGGGACTGAAGCTTTCTTT
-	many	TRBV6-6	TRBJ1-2	CASSKLGGENYGYTF	TGTGCCAGCAGTAAATTAGGGGGGGAAAACTATGGCTACACCTTC
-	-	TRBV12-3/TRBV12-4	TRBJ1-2	CASSLQGETNYGYTF	TGTGCCAGCAGTTTGCAGGGCGAGACTAACTATGGCTACACCTTC
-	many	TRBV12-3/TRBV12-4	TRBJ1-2	CASTTHGDSSFTPYTF	TGTGCCAGCACTACTCATGGGGACTCCAGCTTCACCCCCTACACCTTC
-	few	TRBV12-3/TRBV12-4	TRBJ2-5	CASSLIRARDVTQYF	-
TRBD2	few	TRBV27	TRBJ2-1	CATMTSGYNEQFF	TGTGCCACCATGACTAGCGGTTACAATGAGCAGTTCTTC
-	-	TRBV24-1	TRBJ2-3	CATSENLSGFTDTQYF	TGTGCCACCAGTGAGAATCTTTCAGGGTTCACAGATACGCAGTATTTT
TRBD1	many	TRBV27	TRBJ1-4	CATADRANEKLFF	TGTGCCACCGCGGACAGGGCTAATGAAAAACTGTTTTTT
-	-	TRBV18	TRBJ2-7	CASSEKFRGVHEQYF	TGTGCCAGCTCAGAAAAATTCCGGGGAGTCCACGAGCAGTACTTC
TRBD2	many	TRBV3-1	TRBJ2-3	CASSQEGWREGRTDTQYF	TGTGCCAGCAGCCAAGAGGGATGGAGGGAGGGCCGGACAGATACGCAGTATTTT
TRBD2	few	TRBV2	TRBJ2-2	CASLGGKNTGELFF	TGTGCCAGCCTGGGGGGGAAAAACACCGGGGAGCTGTTTTTT
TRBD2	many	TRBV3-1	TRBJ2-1	CASSQDLGGRADNEQFF	TGTGCCAGCAGCCAAGATCTCGGGGGGAGAGCTGACAATGAGCAGTTCTTC
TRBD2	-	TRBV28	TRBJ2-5	CASTGTSSSWAQYF	TGTGCCAGCACGGGGACTAGCTCCTCCTGGGCCCAGTACTTC
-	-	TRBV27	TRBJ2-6	CASSFFQSGANVLTF	TGTGCCAGCAGTTTTTTCCAATCTGGGGCCAACGTCCTGACTTTC
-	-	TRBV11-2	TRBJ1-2	CASSLGFGERANYGYTF	TGTGCCAGCAGCTTAGGTTTCGGGGAAAGGGCTAACTATGGCTACACCTTC
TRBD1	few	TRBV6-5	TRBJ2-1	CASNRDSRDEQFF	TGTGCCAGCAATCGGGACAGCCGCGATGAGCAGTTCTTC
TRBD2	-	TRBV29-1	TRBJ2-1	CSGTEGTRSYNEQFF	TGCAGCGGGACAGAGGGGACTAGATCCTACAATGAGCAGTTCTTC
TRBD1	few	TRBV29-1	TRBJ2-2	CSVSQGKSNTGELFF	TGCAGCGTATCACAGGGGAAGTCGAACACCGGGGAGCTGTTTTTT
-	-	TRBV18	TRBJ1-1	CASSPDSISTGAFF	TGTGCCAGCTCACCGGACAGTATTTCGACGGGGGCTTTCTTT
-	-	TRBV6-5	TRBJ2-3	CASSSSRSGRGTDTQYF	TGTGCCAGCAGCTCAAGCCGGTCGGGAAGGGGCACAGATACGCAGTATTTT
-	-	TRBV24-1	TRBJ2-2	CATSRGSGELFF	TGTGCCACCAGTAGAGGGTCCGGGGAGCTGTTTTTT
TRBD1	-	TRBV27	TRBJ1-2	CASSYLPGQGYTF	TGTGCCAGCAGCTACCTTCCGGGACAGGGCTACACCTTC